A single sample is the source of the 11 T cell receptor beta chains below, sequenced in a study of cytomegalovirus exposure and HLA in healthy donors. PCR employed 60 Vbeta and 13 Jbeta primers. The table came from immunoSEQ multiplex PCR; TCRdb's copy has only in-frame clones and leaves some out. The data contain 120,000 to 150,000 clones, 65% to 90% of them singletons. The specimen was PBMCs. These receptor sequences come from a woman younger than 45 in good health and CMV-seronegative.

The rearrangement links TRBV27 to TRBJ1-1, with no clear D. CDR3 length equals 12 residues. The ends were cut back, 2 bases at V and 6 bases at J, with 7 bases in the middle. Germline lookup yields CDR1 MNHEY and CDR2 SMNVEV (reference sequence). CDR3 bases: TGTGCCAGCAGTTTACCCGGAGCTGAAGCTTTCTTT. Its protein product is CASSLPGAEAFF.

The CDR3 sequence: CSVGLAGVPSEQFF. The CDR3 DNA sequence: TGCAGCGTTGGCCTAGCGGGAGTTCCGAGTGAGCAGTTCTTC. The chain uses TRBV29-1 and TRBJ2-1, with TRBD2 matching 10 bases. The trim removed 4 bases at V and 9 bases at J, leaving 9 bases unmatched. Per the germline V gene, CDR1 is SQVTM and CDR2 is ANQGSEA. This CDR3 contains 14 residues.

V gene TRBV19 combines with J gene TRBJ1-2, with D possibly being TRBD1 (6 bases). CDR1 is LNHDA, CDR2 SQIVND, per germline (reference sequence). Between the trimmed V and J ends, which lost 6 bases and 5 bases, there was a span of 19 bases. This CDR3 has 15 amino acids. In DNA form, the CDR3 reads TGTGCCAGTAGCCTCCCTCAAGGACAGCTATATGGCTACACCTTC. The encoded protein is CASSLPQGQLYGYTF.

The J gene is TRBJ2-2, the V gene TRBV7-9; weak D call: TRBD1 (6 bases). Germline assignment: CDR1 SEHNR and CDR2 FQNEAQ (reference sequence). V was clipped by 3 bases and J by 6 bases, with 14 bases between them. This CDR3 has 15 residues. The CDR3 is CASSLGQGLSGELFF. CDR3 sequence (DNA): TGTGCCAGCAGCTTGGGGCAGGGGCTTTCCGGGGAGCTGTTTTTT.

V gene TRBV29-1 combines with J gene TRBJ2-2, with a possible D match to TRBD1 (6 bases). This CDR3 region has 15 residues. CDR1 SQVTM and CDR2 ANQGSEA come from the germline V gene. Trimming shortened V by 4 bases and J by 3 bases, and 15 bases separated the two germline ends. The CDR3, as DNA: TGCAGCGTTGGATTATCAGGGGCGTACACCGGGGAGCTGTTTTTT. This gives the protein CSVGLSGAYTGELFF.

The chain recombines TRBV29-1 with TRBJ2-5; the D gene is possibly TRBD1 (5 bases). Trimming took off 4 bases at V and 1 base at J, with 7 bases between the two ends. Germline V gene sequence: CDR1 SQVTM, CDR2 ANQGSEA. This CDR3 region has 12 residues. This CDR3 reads CSVGGLQETQYF. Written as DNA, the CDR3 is TGCAGCGTTGGGGGCCTCCAAGAGACCCAGTACTTC.

Here the CDR3 DNA reads TGCAGCGTTGTAATTCTAGCGGGTTACGAGCAGTACTTC. Protein: CSVVILAGYEQYF. The J gene is TRBJ2-7, the V gene TRBV29-1; 8 bases agree with TRBD2. From germline, CDR1 is SQVTM and CDR2 ANQGSEA. V gave up 4 bases and J gave up 4 bases; unmatched junction bases: 6. This CDR3 has 13 residues.

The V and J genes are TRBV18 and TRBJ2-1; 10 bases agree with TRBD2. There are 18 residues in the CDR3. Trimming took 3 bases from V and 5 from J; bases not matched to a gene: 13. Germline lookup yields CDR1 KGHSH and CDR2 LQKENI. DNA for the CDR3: TGTGCCAGCTCACCGACCCCCATAGCTAGCGGGAGTAACAATGAGCAGTTCTTC. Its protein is CASSPTPIASGSNNEQFF.

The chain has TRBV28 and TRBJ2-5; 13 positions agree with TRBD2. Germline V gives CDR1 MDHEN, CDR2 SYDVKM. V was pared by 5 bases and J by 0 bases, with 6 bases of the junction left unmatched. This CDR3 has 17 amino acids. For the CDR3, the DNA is TGTGCCAGCAGTCCATGGGGACTAGCGGGGAACCAAGAGACCCAGTACTTC. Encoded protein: CASSPWGLAGNQETQYF.

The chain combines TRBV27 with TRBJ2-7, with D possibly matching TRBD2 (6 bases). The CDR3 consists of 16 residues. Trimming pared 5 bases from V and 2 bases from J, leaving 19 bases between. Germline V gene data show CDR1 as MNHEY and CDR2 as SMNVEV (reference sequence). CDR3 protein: CASSRSPIAEAYEQYF. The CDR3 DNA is TGTGCCAGCAGTCGAAGCCCCATAGCGGAAGCCTACGAGCAGTACTTC.

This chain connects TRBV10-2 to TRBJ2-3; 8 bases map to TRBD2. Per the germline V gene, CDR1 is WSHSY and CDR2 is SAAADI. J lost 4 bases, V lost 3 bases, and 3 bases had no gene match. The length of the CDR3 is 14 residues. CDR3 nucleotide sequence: TGCGCCAGCAGTGACCGGGGGGGCCCAGATACGCAGTATTTT. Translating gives CASSDRGGPDTQYF.